The next 20 T cell receptor beta chains were all read from a single sample in a study of early T cells in non-severe SARS-CoV-2 infection. TCRdb analysed the 5' RACE reads with MiXCR anew, one entry per CDR3 protein. This sample has under 30,000 distinct CDR3 sequences; roughly 4.7% occur once, and the top ten carry 5.5% to 7%. The sequencing sample was made of whole blood. The receptor source for this set is an adult who was a healthcare worker with PCR-confirmed SARS-CoV-2 infection or an uninfected control (not recorded which).

This clonotype was recorded at least ten times. V gene TRBV19 combines with J gene TRBJ2-3, with TRBD2 identical over 11 bases. CDR3 length: 14 amino acids. The germline V gene has CDR1 LNHDA and CDR2 SQIVND (reference sequence). Trimming removed 8 bases from V and 0 bases from J; junction bases left unmatched: 1. Here the CDR3 DNA reads TGTGCCAGTGGGACTAGCGGTAGCACAGATACGCAGTATTTT. This translates into CASGTSGSTDTQYF. Combining the CDR3 with reference TRBV19 and TRBJ2-3 gives the whole variable domain DGGITQSPKYLFRKEGQNVTLSCEQNLNHDAMYWYRQDPGQGLRLIYYSQIVNDFQKGDIAEGYSVSREKKESFPLTVTSAQKNPTAFYLCASGTSGSTDTQYFGPGTRLTVL.

This clonotype occurred many times. V gene TRBV18 combines with J gene TRBJ2-3; TRBD1 or TRBD2 may be the D gene (5 bases each). V was pared by 2 bases and J by 0 bases, with 12 bases between. CDR3 length: 16 residues. The germline gives CDR1 KGHSH, CDR2 LQKENI. CDR3 sequence reads: CASSPMGPPSTDTQYF. CDR3 nucleotide sequence: TGTGCCAGCTCACCAATGGGACCGCCAAGCACAGATACGCAGTATTTT.

This clonotype was picked up many times. The chain couples TRBV29-1 to TRBJ2-5; TRBD1 matches 7 bases. CDR1 is SQVTM, CDR2 ANQGSEA, per germline. This CDR3 spans 16 amino acids. The ends lost 0 bases at V and 3 bases at J; junction bases unmatched: 10. DNA of the CDR3: TGCAGCGTTGAAGATGCATCCACAGGGGTGAAAGAGACCCAGTACTTC. Amino acids: CSVEDASTGVKETQYF.

As for this clonotype: A much larger clone sits a single nucleotide away, making a read error possible. The V call is TRBV20-1, the J call TRBJ2-7; D ambiguous. Germline V gene lookup returns CDR1 DFQATT and CDR2 SNEGSKA (reference sequence). The CDR3 covers 12 residues. CDR3 coding DNA: TGCAGAGCTAATGCAAAAGTCGACGAGCAGTACTTC. Translating gives CRANAKVDEQYF.

There are many counts of this clonotype. The chain has TRBV5-1 and TRBJ2-2; TRBD2 matches at 10 bases. CDR3 size: 15 residues. Germline CDR1 reads SGHRS; CDR2 reads YFSETQ. The trim removed 0 bases at V and 5 bases at J, leaving 1 base unmatched. The CDR3 region has the DNA TGCGCCAGCAGCTTGGAACTAGCGGGAACCGGGGAGCTGTTTTTT. Translated: CASSLELAGTGELFF.

This clonotype was detected ten times or more. V usage is TRBV5-4 and J usage is TRBJ1-1; weak D call: TRBD1 (6 bases). V was clipped by 0 bases and J by 0 bases, with 18 bases between them. Germline V lookup: CDR1 SGHNT, CDR2 YYREEE (reference sequence). The CDR3 covers 18 residues. The CDR3 loop is CASSLGFPGATLNTEAFF. DNA of the CDR3: TGTGCCAGCAGCTTGGGATTCCCAGGGGCAACTTTGAACACTGAAGCTTTCTTT. Using reference TRBV5-4 and TRBJ1-1 for the parts outside the CDR3, the full variable domain is ETGVTQSPTHLIKTRGQQVTLRCSSQSGHNTVSWYQQALGQGPQFIFQYYREEENGRGNFPPRFSGLQFPNYSSELNVNALELDDSALYLCASSLGFPGATLNTEAFFGQGTRLTVV.

The chain links TRBV2 to TRBJ1-1; 7 bases map to TRBD1. This CDR3 contains 13 residues. Germline CDR1 is SNHLY and CDR2 is FYNNEI. V shed 6 bases, J shed 1 base, and the junction held 2 bases outside the gene matches. The CDR3 DNA sequence: TGTGCCAGCAGCCGACAGGGGAACACTGAAGCTTTCTTT. Protein product: CASSRQGNTEAFF.

In its sample, this clonotype is medium-sized. The rearrangement joins TRBV11-1 to TRBJ1-1, with D possibly being TRBD1 (6 bases). The CDR3 has 15 residues. With 5 bases removed from V and 1 base from J, the gap between germline ends came to 14 bases. The V gene's germline CDR1 is SGHAT and CDR2 FQDESV (reference sequence). Here the CDR3 reads CASSQGQTKNTEAFF. Here the CDR3 DNA reads TGTGCCAGCAGCCAAGGACAGACCAAGAACACTGAAGCTTTCTTT.

The V call is TRBV7-2, the J call TRBJ2-3; TRBD1 matches at 11 bases. V shed 3 bases and J 3 bases; nucleotides not matched to a gene: 2. CDR3 size: 15 residues. Germline V gene lookup returns CDR1 SGHTA and CDR2 FQGNSA. CDR3 loop: CASSLDRGLTDTQYF. The CDR3 DNA reads TGTGCCAGCAGCTTGGACAGGGGGCTTACAGATACGCAGTATTTT.

This clonotype was picked up many times. V gene TRBV7-2 combines with J gene TRBJ2-1, with TRBD1 matching 7 bases. The CDR3 length is 17 residues. The trim removed 5 bases at V and 4 bases at J, leaving 14 bases unmatched. CDR1 and CDR2 from the germline V gene are SGHTA and FQGNSA. The CDR3 spells CASSQPSGTAAYNEQFF. The CDR3 DNA is TGTGCCAGCAGCCAACCTTCGGGGACAGCGGCTTACAATGAGCAGTTCTTC.

The table lists this clonotype with many counts. The CDR3 DNA sequence: TGCAGCGTCCATGGGGGACAGGGGATCTACGAGCAGTACTTC. Translating gives CSVHGGQGIYEQYF. The V call is TRBV29-1, the J call TRBJ2-7; 10 positions agree with TRBD1. CDR1 SQVTM and CDR2 ANQGSEA come from the germline V gene. V gave up 6 bases and J gave up 3 bases; unmatched junction bases: 8. This CDR3 is 14 amino acids long.

This clonotype showed up many times. The CDR3 coding sequence is TGTGCCAGCTCAACCAGGACCCGCCCCACCGGGGAGCTGTTTTTT. Its translation is CASSTRTRPTGELFF. V gene TRBV18 combines with J gene TRBJ2-2; D is uncertain. Germline V lookup: CDR1 KGHSH, CDR2 LQKENI. Between the trimmed V and J ends, which lost 5 bases and 4 bases, there was a span of 14 bases. This CDR3 region has 15 residues.

The V call is TRBV7-2, the J call TRBJ2-2; D unresolved. The length of the CDR3 is 14 residues. Trimming shortened V by 1 base and J by 6 bases, and 9 bases separated the two germline ends. Germline-derived CDR1 and CDR2 are SGHTA and FQGNSA. CDR3: CASSLVADPGELFF. Written as DNA, the CDR3 is TGTGCCAGCAGCTTAGTGGCAGACCCCGGGGAGCTGTTTTTT.

This clonotype was picked up a small number of times. V is TRBV10-3 and J is TRBJ1-1; weak D call: TRBD1 (5 bases). The germline V gene has CDR1 ENHRY and CDR2 SYGVKD. The CDR3 is 17 amino acids. Trimming took 0 bases from V and 3 from J, leaving 17 bases between them. In nucleotides, the CDR3 is TGTGCCATCAGTGAGTCGACTTTTGCAGGGTATGACACTGAAGCTTTCTTT. Translation gives CAISESTFAGYDTEAFF.

This clonotype occurred many times. CDR3 protein: CASSPRTEETQYF. The DNA of the CDR3 is TGTGCCAGCTCACCTCGGACAGAAGAGACCCAGTACTTC. The rearrangement links TRBV18 to TRBJ2-5; perhaps TRBD1 as D (6 bases). The germline CDR1 and CDR2 sequences are KGHSH and LQKENI. Trimming removed 3 bases from V and 3 bases from J, with 8 bases in between. CDR3 length: 13 amino acids. The full variable domain, completed using reference TRBV18 and TRBJ2-5, is NAGVMQNPRHLVRRRGQEARLRCSPMKGHSHVYWYRQLPEEGLKFMVYLQKENIIDESGMPKERFSAEFPKEGPSILRIQQVVRGDSAAYFCASSPRTEETQYFGPGTRLLVL.

This clonotype was counted many times. The CDR3 reads CSVVQGSTGELFF. The CDR3 DNA is TGCAGCGTTGTACAGGGGAGCACCGGGGAGCTGTTTTTT. J is TRBJ2-2 and V is TRBV29-1; 7 bases fit TRBD1. Trimming took 4 bases from V and 4 from J; bases not matched to a gene: 3. The CDR3 runs 13 residues. Germline V CDR1 and CDR2: SQVTM, ANQGSEA.

This clonotype came up many times. The gene calls are TRBV19 and TRBJ1-5, with 8 bases lining up with TRBD1. This CDR3 has 15 amino acids. Germline V CDR1 and CDR2: LNHDA, SQIVND (reference sequence). V gave up 7 bases and J gave up 4 bases; unmatched junction bases: 9. CDR3 DNA: TGTGCCAGTACCATGGACAGGGCTTGGAATCAGCCCCAGCATTTT. Protein: CASTMDRAWNQPQHF.

The chain has TRBV4-1 and TRBJ2-5; TRBD1 agrees at 11 bases. The V and J ends lost 1 base and 3 bases, in that order; junction bases with no gene match: 7. This CDR3 is built from 17 residues. The V gene's germline CDR1 is MGHRA and CDR2 YSYEKL. The CDR3 DNA sequence: TGCGCCAGCAGCCAAGGGACAGGGGGCGGTCGGAAAGAGACCCAGTACTTC. Translation gives CASSQGTGGGRKETQYF.

In its sample, this clonotype was seen a few times. V gene TRBV2 combines with J gene TRBJ2-2; TRBD1 matches 7 bases. The CDR3 totals 14 residues. Germline V gene sequence: CDR1 SNHLY, CDR2 FYNNEI. V lost 3 bases to trimming and J lost 6 bases; unmatched junction nucleotides: 4. The CDR3 sequence is CASSETGKSGELFF. The CDR3 DNA reads as TGTGCCAGCAGTGAGACAGGGAAGTCCGGGGAGCTGTTTTTT.

This clonotype showed up many times. Written as DNA, the CDR3 is TGTGCCAGCAGCTTATTTCCACCGGACCCTTGGCAGTTCTTC. As protein: CASSLFPPDPWQFF. V is TRBV7-9 and J is TRBJ2-1; no definite D call. This CDR3 is built from 14 residues. Trimming shortened V by 2 bases and J by 12 bases, and 17 bases separated the two germline ends. The V gene's germline CDR1 is SEHNR and CDR2 FQNEAQ (reference sequence).